Listed below are T cell receptor beta chains from one sample, sequenced in a study of T cells in Graves' hyperthyroidism and ophthalmopathy. TCRdb used MiXCR to reprocess the multiplex PCR reads, holding one entry per CDR3 protein. The sample comprises 250,000 to 300,000 distinct CDR3 sequences, 17% of which are singletons, and about 51% rests with the top ten. Material for sequencing was blood. Receptors were obtained from an older woman with Graves' ophthalmopathy. Both conserved end residues are part of each CDR3. A D gene is named only where the DNA matches it firmly. The size field is filled for only some rows; it gives once, few, many or a size class.

NA	TRBD2	TRBV15	TRBJ2-7	TGTGCCACCAGCAGACGGACTAGCGGGGGCGACGAGCAGTACTTC	CATSRRTSGGDEQYF
many	TRBD1	TRBV11-2	TRBJ2-7	TGTGCCAGCAGCGGAACCGGGACAGGCGAGCAGTACTTC	CASSGTGTGEQYF
NA	TRBD1	TRBV7-2	TRBJ1-2	TGTGCCAGCAGCCCGGGACAGGGCCATCCCTATGGCTACACCTTC	CASSPGQGHPYGYTF
NA	TRBD2	TRBV3-1	TRBJ2-1	TGTGCCAGCAGCCAAGATAAACTAGCGGGGAGTCGTAGTGAGCAGTTCTTC	CASSQDKLAGSRSEQFF
many	TRBD2	TRBV28	TRBJ2-1	TGTGCCAGTACAAGCGGGAGCAGCTCCTACAATGAGCAGTTCTTC	CASTSGSSSYNEQFF
NA	TRBD2	TRBV20-1	TRBJ2-7	TGCAGTGCTAGAGATACTAGCGGGGCTTTTAGAGAGCAGTACTTC	CSARDTSGAFREQYF
few	NA	TRBV18	TRBJ2-5	TGTGCCAGCTCACCACCGTACGGGGCGGGGGAGACCCAGTACTTC	CASSPPYGAGETQYF
NA	NA	TRBV12-3/TRBV12-4	TRBJ1-5	TGTGCCAGCAGATTATCGGGAGGCAATCAGCCCCAGCATTTT	CASRLSGGNQPQHF
many	NA	TRBV6-1	TRBJ2-1	TGTGCCAGCAGTCGATACAATGAGCAGTTCTTC	CASSRYNEQFF
few	NA	TRBV29-1	TRBJ1-2	TGCAGCGTTGAAGATTCTCTGAACTATGGCTACACCTTC	CSVEDSLNYGYTF
few	TRBD2	TRBV30	TRBJ2-1	TGTGCCTGGAAACTCAGACTAGCGGGAGTTCTCAATGAGCAGTTCTTC	CAWKLRLAGVLNEQFF
few	NA	TRBV6-5	TRBJ1-6	TGTGCCAGCAGTTCCTCGGACGTGAATTCACCCCTCCACTTT	CASSSSDVNSPLHF
once	NA	TRBV15	TRBJ1-5	TGTGCCACCAGCAAATGGGGGTGGGGTCAGCCCCAGCATTTT	CATSKWGWGQPQHF
NA	NA	TRBV29-1	TRBJ1-4	TGCAGTGGGTTCCGGGGTGAAAAACTGTTTTTT	CSGFRGEKLFF
many	TRBD2	TRBV3-1	TRBJ2-1	TGTGCCAGCAGTCCCGGGACTAGCCTATACAATGAGCAGTTCTTC	CASSPGTSLYNEQFF
many	NA	TRBV6-1	TRBJ2-3	TGTGCCAGCATACCGCAGGTGGGACTTGGCACAGATACGCAGTATTTT	CASIPQVGLGTDTQYF
many	TRBD1	TRBV7-6	TRBJ2-2	TGTGCCAGCAGCCGCCGACAGGGCTCGTTCACCGGGGAGCTGTTTTTT	CASSRRQGSFTGELFF
NA	NA	TRBV19	TRBJ2-3	TGTGCCAGTAGACTTAGCGGCTCGCCCTTCACAGATACGCAGTATTTT	CASRLSGSPFTDTQYF
many	NA	TRBV9	TRBJ2-1	TGTGCCAGCAGCGTAGGCCTATCGAGCTCCTACAATGAGCAGTTCTTC	CASSVGLSSSYNEQFF
few	TRBD1	TRBV3-1	TRBJ1-2	TGTGCCAGCAGCTTCCCGGGACAGGGGAAGTATGGCTACACCTTC	CASSFPGQGKYGYTF
NA	NA	TRBV6-1	TRBJ2-7	TGTGCCAGCAGTGAAGCATCGGGGGGCGGATACGAGCAGTACTTC	CASSEASGGGYEQYF
many	TRBD1	TRBV20-1	TRBJ1-5	TGCAGTGCTAGATCCGGGACAGGCTATAGCAATCAGCCCCAGCATTTT	CSARSGTGYSNQPQHF
once	TRBD1	TRBV9	TRBJ1-5	TGTGCCAGCAGCGCAGGGGGACAGACGAATCAGCCCCAGCATTTT	CASSAGGQTNQPQHF
NA	NA	TRBV13	TRBJ1-6	TGTGCCAGCAGCCAACGGGGGACGGACCATAATTCACCCCTCCACTTT	CASSQRGTDHNSPLHF
many	NA	TRBV3-1	TRBJ1-2	TGTGCCAGCAGCCAAGAAGTTGCCGGCTACACCTTC	CASSQEVAGYTF
many	TRBD1	TRBV12-3/TRBV12-4	TRBJ1-2	TGTGCCAGCAGTTCTTCCGGACAGGGCGTTAATGGCTACACCTTC	CASSSSGQGVNGYTF